The sequence of this T cell receptor beta chain was determined in a study of T cells in localized non-small cell lung cancer. V lost 0 bases and J 7 bases, leaving 15 bases between the germline ends. The CDR3 extends over 15 amino acids. CDR1 is MNHEY, CDR2 SVGAGI, per germline. A word on this clone: The antigen is undetermined.

Study conclusions and caveats: Heterogeneity within the tumor remains possible, as just one region underwent sequencing.

Libraries were prepared by immunoSEQ multiplex PCR; TCRdb keeps only in-frame clonotypes and omits some of them. The sample includes about 60,000 clones, under 90% of them seen just once. The source of this sequence is a woman aged 40 to 75 with stage I lung adenocarcinoma. Sequencing was performed on peripheral blood, taken before any cancer treatment. The chain recombines TRBV6-5 with TRBJ1-2, with D possibly being TRBD1 (6 bases). The CDR3 nucleotides read TGTGCCAGCAGTTACTCGATCACCGGGGGCGGTGGCTACACCTTC. Amino acids: CASSYSITGGGGYTF.